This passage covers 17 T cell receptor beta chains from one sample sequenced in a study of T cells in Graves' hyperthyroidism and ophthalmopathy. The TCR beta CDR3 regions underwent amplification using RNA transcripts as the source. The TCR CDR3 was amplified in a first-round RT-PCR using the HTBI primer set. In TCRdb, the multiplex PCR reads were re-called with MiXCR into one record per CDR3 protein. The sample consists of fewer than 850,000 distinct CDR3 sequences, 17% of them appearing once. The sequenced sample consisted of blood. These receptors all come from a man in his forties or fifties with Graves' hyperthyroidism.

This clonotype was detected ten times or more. Here the CDR3 DNA reads TGTGCCAGCAGTTTAGGAGGGGGACAGATTAATGAAAAACTGTTTTTT. Translating gives CASSLGGGQINEKLFF. This rearrangement joins TRBV12-3 or TRBV12-4 to TRBJ1-4, with 7 bases identical to TRBD1. CDR3 length: 16 residues. V shed 1 base and J 4 bases; nucleotides not matched to a gene: 6.

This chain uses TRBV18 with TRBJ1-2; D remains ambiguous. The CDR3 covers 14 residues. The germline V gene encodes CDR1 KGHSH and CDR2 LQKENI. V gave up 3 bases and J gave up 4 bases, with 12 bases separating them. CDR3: CASSPSGAGYGYTF. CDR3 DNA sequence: TGTGCCAGCTCACCGTCGGGCGCGGGCTATGGCTACACCTTC.

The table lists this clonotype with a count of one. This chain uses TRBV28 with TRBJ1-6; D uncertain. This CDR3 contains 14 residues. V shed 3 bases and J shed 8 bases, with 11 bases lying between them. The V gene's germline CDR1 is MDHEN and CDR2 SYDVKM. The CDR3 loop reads CASSLPRGYSPLHF. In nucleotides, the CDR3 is TGTGCCAGCAGTTTGCCCCGCGGCTATTCACCCCTCCACTTT.

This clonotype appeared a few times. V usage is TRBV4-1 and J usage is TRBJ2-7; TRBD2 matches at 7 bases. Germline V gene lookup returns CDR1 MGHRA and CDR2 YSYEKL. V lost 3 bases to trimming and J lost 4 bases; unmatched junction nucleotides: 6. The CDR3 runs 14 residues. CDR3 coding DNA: TGCGCCAGCAGCCACAAAGCGGGAAGATACGAGCAGTACTTC. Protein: CASSHKAGRYEQYF.

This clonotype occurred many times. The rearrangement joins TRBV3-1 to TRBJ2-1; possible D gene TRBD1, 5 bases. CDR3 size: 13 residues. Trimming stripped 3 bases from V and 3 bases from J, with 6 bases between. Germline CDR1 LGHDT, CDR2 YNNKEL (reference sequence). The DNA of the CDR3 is TGTGCCAGCAGCCAGGACATCTACAATGAGCAGTTCTTC. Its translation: CASSQDIYNEQFF.

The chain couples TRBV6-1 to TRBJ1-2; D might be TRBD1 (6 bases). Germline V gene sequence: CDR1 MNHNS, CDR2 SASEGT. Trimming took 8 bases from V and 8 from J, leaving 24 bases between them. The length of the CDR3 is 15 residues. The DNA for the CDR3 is TGTGCCAGCCACGGGTCCCCCGCCTTAGGGGGGGGCTACACCTTC. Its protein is CASHGSPALGGGYTF.

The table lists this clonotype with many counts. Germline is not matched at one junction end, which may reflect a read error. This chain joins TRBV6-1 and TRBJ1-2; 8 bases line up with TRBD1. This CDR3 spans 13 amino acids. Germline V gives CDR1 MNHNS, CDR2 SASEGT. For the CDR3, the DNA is TGCGCCAGCAGCCTAGGACAGGGACATGGCTACACCTTC. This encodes CASSLGQGHGYTF.

Here the CDR3 DNA reads TGTGCCAGCACCCAACTTGGGACCGATCTATACTCTGGAAACACCATATATTTT. It encodes CASTQLGTDLYSGNTIYF. This chain joins TRBV28 and TRBJ1-3, with a possible D match to TRBD1 (5 bases). The germline V and J ends were trimmed by 7 bases and 0 bases, with 22 bases remaining between them. Germline lookup yields CDR1 MDHEN and CDR2 SYDVKM. There are 18 residues in the CDR3.

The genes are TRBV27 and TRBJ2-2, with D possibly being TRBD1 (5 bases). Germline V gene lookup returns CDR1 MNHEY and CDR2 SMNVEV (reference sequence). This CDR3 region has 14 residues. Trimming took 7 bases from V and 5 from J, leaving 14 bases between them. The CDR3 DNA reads TGTGCCAGCAAGAGTCAGGGCCTGACCGGGGAGCTGTTTTTT. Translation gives CASKSQGLTGELFF.

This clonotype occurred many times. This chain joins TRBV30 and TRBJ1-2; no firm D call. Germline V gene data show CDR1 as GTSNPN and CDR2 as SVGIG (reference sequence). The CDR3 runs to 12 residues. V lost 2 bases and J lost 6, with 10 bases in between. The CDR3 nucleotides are TGTGCCTGGAGTTTGCCCGGCCATGGCTACACCTTC. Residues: CAWSLPGHGYTF.

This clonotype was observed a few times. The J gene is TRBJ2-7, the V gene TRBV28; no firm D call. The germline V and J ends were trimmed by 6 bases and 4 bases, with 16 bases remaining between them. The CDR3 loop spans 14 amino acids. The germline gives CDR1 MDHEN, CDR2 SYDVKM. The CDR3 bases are TGTGCCAGCAGCGCTCCCGGGCCTAGGTACGAGCAGTACTTC. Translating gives CASSAPGPRYEQYF.

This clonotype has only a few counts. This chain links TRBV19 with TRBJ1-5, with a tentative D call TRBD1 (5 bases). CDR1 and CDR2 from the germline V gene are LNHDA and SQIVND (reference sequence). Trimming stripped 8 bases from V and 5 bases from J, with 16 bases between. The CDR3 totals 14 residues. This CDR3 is CASDGLEGYQPQHF. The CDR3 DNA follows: TGTGCCAGTGACGGCCTTGAGGGGTATCAGCCCCAGCATTTT.

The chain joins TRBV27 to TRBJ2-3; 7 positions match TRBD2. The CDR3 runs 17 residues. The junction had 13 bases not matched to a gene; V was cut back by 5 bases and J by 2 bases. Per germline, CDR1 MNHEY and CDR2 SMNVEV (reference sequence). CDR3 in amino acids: CASSPVGAGVYTDTQYF. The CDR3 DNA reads TGTGCCAGCAGTCCAGTCGGTGCGGGAGTATACACAGATACGCAGTATTTT.

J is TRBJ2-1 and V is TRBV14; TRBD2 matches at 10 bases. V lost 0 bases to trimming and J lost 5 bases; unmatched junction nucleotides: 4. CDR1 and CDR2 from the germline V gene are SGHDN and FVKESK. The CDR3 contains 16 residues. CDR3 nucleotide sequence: TGTGCCAGCAGCCAAGAGCAACTAGCGGGGAACAATGAGCAGTTCTTC. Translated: CASSQEQLAGNNEQFF.

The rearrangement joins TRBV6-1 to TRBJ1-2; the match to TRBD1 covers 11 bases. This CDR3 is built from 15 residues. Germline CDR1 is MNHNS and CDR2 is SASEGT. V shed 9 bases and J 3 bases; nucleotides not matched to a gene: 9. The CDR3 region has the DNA TGTGCCAGTACCCTTTGGACAGGGGGCGACTATGGCTACACCTTC. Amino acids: CASTLWTGGDYGYTF.

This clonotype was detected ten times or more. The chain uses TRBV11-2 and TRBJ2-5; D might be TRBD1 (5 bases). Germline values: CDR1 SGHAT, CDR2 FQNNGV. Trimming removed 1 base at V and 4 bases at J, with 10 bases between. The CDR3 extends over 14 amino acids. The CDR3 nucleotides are TGTGCCAGCAGCTTAGTCCAGGGTGGAGAGACCCAGTACTTC. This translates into CASSLVQGGETQYF. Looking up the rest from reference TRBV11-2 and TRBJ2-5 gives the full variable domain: EAGVAQSPRYKIIEKRQSVAFWCNPISGHATLYWYQQILGQGPKLLIQFQNNGVVDDSQLPKDRFSAERLKGVDSTLKIQPAKLEDSAVYLCASSLVQGGETQYFGPGTRLLVL.

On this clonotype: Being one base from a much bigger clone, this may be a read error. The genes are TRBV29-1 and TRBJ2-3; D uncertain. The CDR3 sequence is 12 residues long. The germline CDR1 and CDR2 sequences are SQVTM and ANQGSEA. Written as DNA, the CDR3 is TGCAGCGTTGAATGGGGTGGAGATACGCTGTATTTT. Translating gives CSVEWGGDTLYF.